These T cell receptor beta chains were read from a single sample in a study of human T cells and chemical hapten exposure. TCRdb re-analysed the RACE reads in MiXCR, keeping a single row per CDR3 protein. The sample has 300,000 to 400,000 distinct CDR3 sequences, approximately 6.3% seen once. This sample comprised whole blood, obtained in connection with sensitization to the hapten diphenylcyclopropenone (DPC). These receptors originate from a woman under 30 with alopecia areata. Some clones in this sample may be carry-over from other donors' samples. Each CDR3 is given with its conserved first and last residue. Each record gives: J gene, V gene, D gene, clone size, CDR3 protein, CDR3 DNA. A D gene is named only where the DNA matches it firmly. Clone size is not always given. Where it is, it says once, few, many or a class for expanded clones.

>TRBJ2-7|TRBV7-2|.|few
CASSLVFGRENEQYF
TGTGCCAGCAGCTTAGTGTTCGGCAGGGAAAACGAGCAGTACTTC
>TRBJ1-2|TRBV5-4|.|.
CASSPWDRPNYGYTF
TGTGCCAGCAGCCCATGGGACCGACCTAACTATGGCTACACCTTC
>TRBJ1-5|TRBV28|TRBD1|many
CASSPGAGGTQPQHF
TGTGCCAGCAGTCCCGGGGCAGGGGGAACTCAGCCCCAGCATTTT
>TRBJ2-2|TRBV18|.|.
CASSPSRDTGELFF
TGTGCCAGCTCACCAAGCAGGGACACCGGGGAGCTGTTTTTT
>TRBJ2-3|TRBV7-6|TRBD2|many
CASSLSGLAGEVTQYF
TGTGCCAGCAGCCTCTCCGGGCTAGCGGGGGAAGTTACGCAGTATTTT
>TRBJ1-5|TRBV28|.|many
CASTELNQPQHF
TGTGCCAGTACCGAATTGAATCAGCCCCAGCATTTT
>TRBJ1-4|TRBV7-8|TRBD1|few
CASSFQDRAEKLFF
TGTGCCAGCAGCTTTCAGGACAGGGCTGAAAAACTGTTTTTT
>TRBJ2-3|TRBV6-1|TRBD1|.
CASSEGGTGADTQYF
TGTGCCAGCAGTGAAGGGGGGACAGGGGCAGATACGCAGTATTTT
>TRBJ2-3|TRBV7-9|.|.
CASSTSLGGLGDTQYF
TGTGCCAGCAGCACCTCCCTCGGGGGGCTGGGAGATACGCAGTATTTT
>TRBJ2-3|TRBV7-2|TRBD2|.
CASSPWVASGSDTQYF
TGTGCCAGCAGCCCCTGGGTCGCTAGCGGGTCGGATACGCAGTATTTT
>TRBJ1-1|TRBV6-1|.|many
CASSAVPGDVYKNTEAFF
TGTGCCAGCAGTGCCGTACCTGGGGACGTCTATAAGAACACTGAAGCTTTCTTT
>TRBJ2-1|TRBV20-1|.|few
CSAPKEINEQFF
TGCAGTGCCCCTAAAGAAATTAATGAGCAGTTCTTC
>TRBJ2-1|TRBV20-1|TRBD2|many
CSARDWPPASGGYSYNEQFF
TGCAGTGCTAGAGATTGGCCCCCGGCTAGCGGGGGATACTCCTACAATGAGCAGTTCTTC
>TRBJ2-4|TRBV7-9|.|many
CASSLTAGVDKNIQYF
TGTGCCAGCAGCTTAACGGCAGGGGTTGACAAAAACATTCAGTACTTC
>TRBJ1-5|TRBV6-2/TRBV6-3|.|many
CASINGASSHQPQHF
TGTGCCAGCATCAACGGGGCGAGCTCTCATCAGCCCCAGCATTTT
>TRBJ1-1|TRBV18|.|few
CASSAPVSRNTEAFF
TGTGCCAGCTCGGCCCCAGTGTCCCGTAACACTGAAGCTTTCTTT
>TRBJ1-2|TRBV5-4|TRBD1|.
CASRLGQGNYGYTF
TGTGCCAGCAGACTGGGACAGGGAAACTATGGCTACACCTTC
>TRBJ2-3|TRBV5-1|TRBD2|.
CASSRMTSGAGDTQYF
TGCGCCAGCAGCCGGATGACTAGCGGGGCCGGAGATACGCAGTATTTT
>TRBJ2-3|TRBV2|TRBD2|.
CASSVWRGGTDTQYF
TGTGCCAGCAGTGTCTGGCGGGGGGGCACAGATACGCAGTATTTT
>TRBJ2-3|TRBV27|TRBD1|few
CASRRGDRADTQYF
TGTGCCAGCAGGCGCGGGGACAGGGCAGATACGCAGTATTTT
>TRBJ2-3|TRBV6-5|TRBD1|many
CASSSIGTAPTDTQYF
TGTGCCAGCAGTTCGATCGGGACAGCTCCCACAGATACGCAGTATTTT
>TRBJ1-1|TRBV9|.|.
CASSPAVNEAFF
TGTGCCAGCAGCCCAGCCGTCAATGAAGCTTTCTTT
>TRBJ2-6|TRBV7-2|.|many
CASSLQVSGANVLTF
TGTGCCAGCAGCTTACAGGTTTCTGGGGCCAACGTCCTGACTTTC
>TRBJ2-1|TRBV28|.|many
CASSSRGGAPGARNEQFF
TGTGCCAGCAGTTCCCGGGGTGGAGCGCCAGGGGCCAGGAATGAGCAGTTCTTC
>TRBJ1-6|TRBV28|TRBD1|.
CASSFSKGQGATGSPLHF
TGTGCCAGCAGTTTTTCTAAGGGACAGGGGGCGACCGGTTCACCCCTCCACTTT
>TRBJ1-1|TRBV28|.|.
CASSLRQDLNTEAFF
TGTGCCAGCAGTTTGAGACAGGATTTGAACACTGAAGCTTTCTTT
>TRBJ2-2|TRBV3-1|TRBD2|medium-sized
CASSQDSFPAGRTGELFF
TGTGCCAGCAGCCAAGATTCCTTCCCAGCGGGGCGGACCGGGGAGCTGTTTTTT
>TRBJ2-7|TRBV11-1|.|few
CASSSIPLYEQYF
TGTGCCAGCAGCTCTATTCCCCTCTATGAGCAGTACTTC
>TRBJ1-5|TRBV7-9|.|few
CASSLSGRGDWQPQHF
TGTGCCAGCAGCTTATCGGGCAGGGGAGATTGGCAGCCCCAGCATTTT
>TRBJ1-2|TRBV6-5|.|.
CASSSSAHRFGGNGYTF
TGTGCCAGCAGTTCCTCCGCTCACAGGTTCGGCGGCAATGGCTACACCTTC
>TRBJ1-4|TRBV7-2|TRBD1|.
CASSLGGQGAREKLFF
TGTGCCAGCAGCTTAGGGGGACAGGGGGCGCGAGAAAAACTGTTTTTT
>TRBJ1-5|TRBV7-2|.|.
CASSLHGQGSNQPQHF
TGTGCCAGCAGCTTACATGGGCAGGGTAGCAATCAGCCCCAGCATTTT
>TRBJ2-2|TRBV7-3|TRBD2|many
CASSSTGLAGGGTGELFF
TGTGCCAGCAGCTCCACCGGGCTAGCGGGGGGTGGCACCGGGGAGCTGTTTTTT
>TRBJ2-3|TRBV20-1|TRBD2|many
CSARDPAGGFTDTQYF
TGCAGTGCTAGAGATCCAGCGGGGGGCTTCACAGATACGCAGTATTTT
>TRBJ2-3|TRBV27|.|.
CASSLLSGTDTQYF
TGTGCCAGCAGTTTATTGTCTGGCACAGATACGCAGTATTTT
>TRBJ2-2|TRBV11-1|.|.
CASSLGDGELFF
TGTGCCAGCAGCTTAGGAGACGGGGAGCTGTTTTTT
>TRBJ1-1|TRBV5-1|.|many
CASSLALQGDTEAFF
TGCGCCAGCAGCTTGGCCCTCCAGGGCGACACTGAAGCTTTCTTT
>TRBJ1-1|TRBV18|TRBD1|.
CASSPRAGQGRTEAFF
TGTGCCAGCTCACCAAGGGCCGGACAGGGAAGGACTGAAGCTTTCTTT
>TRBJ2-5|TRBV6-6|TRBD1|.
CATRGMGDSQETQYF
TGTGCCACCAGAGGGATGGGGGACAGCCAAGAGACCCAGTACTTC
>TRBJ1-1|TRBV2|.|.
CASSPDRYTEAFF
TGTGCCAGCAGTCCCGACAGATACACTGAAGCTTTCTTT
>TRBJ2-4|TRBV11-2|.|many
CASSLGAGNIQYF
TGTGCCAGCAGCTTAGGCGCAGGGAACATTCAGTACTTC
>TRBJ1-5|TRBV28|.|.
CASSGWTAGVNQPQHF
TGTGCCAGCAGCGGATGGACAGCCGGGGTTAATCAGCCCCAGCATTTT
>TRBJ2-1|TRBV5-1|TRBD2|few
CASSWTSGPNNEQFF
TGCGCCAGCAGCTGGACTAGCGGACCTAACAATGAGCAGTTCTTC
>TRBJ2-7|TRBV4-3|TRBD1|.
CASSQDYRTGGTEYF
TGCGCCAGCAGCCAAGATTATAGGACAGGGGGTACGGAGTACTTC
>TRBJ1-2|TRBV5-1|TRBD1|.
CASSLDWTGIGKNGYTF
TGCGCCAGCAGCTTGGATTGGACAGGGATCGGGAAGAATGGCTACACCTTC
>TRBJ2-1|TRBV20-1|.|few
CSASTGSSANEQFF
TGCAGTGCTAGTACGGGTTCCTCCGCTAATGAGCAGTTCTTC